What follows describes a single T cell receptor (beta chain). The sample is drawn from a study of blood T cell repertoires in COVID-19. Assignments of participants to cohorts depended upon their own reported clinical history. Germline V gene lookup returns CDR1 MNHEY and CDR2 SVGAGI. CDR3 length: 13 amino acids. The J segment lost 7 bases and the V segment lost 8 bases, leaving 9 bases of the junction unmatched. TCRdb keeps only in-frame clones here, not all; method: immunoSEQ multiplex PCR. This table holds a few hundred thousand clones, approximately 89% found once. This chain joins TRBV6-5 and TRBJ1-2; 8 bases match TRBD1. Specimen: PBMCs or T cells enriched from blood (not recorded which). This TCR was sampled from a man aged 30 to 39 who had recovered from COVID-19. In DNA form, the CDR3 reads TGTGCCAGCGCTCAGGGGGCCTCCTTTGGCTACACCTTC. Protein product: CASAQGASFGYTF.